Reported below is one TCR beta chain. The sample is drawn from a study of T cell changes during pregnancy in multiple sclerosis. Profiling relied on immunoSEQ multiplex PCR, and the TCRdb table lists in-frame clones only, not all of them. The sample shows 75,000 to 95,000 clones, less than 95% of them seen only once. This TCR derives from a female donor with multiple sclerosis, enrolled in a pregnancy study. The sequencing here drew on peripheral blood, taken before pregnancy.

Written as DNA, the CDR3 is TGTGCCAGCAGCCCATGGGACAGGGGTTTGGTTCAGTACTTC. Translation gives CASSPWDRGLVQYF. The chain carries TRBV5-5 and TRBJ2-4; 10 bases align to TRBD1. V dropped 4 bases and J dropped 11; count of bases not matched to a gene: 9. Germline V gene data show CDR1 as SGHKS and CDR2 as YYEKEE (reference sequence). The CDR3 totals 14 residues.